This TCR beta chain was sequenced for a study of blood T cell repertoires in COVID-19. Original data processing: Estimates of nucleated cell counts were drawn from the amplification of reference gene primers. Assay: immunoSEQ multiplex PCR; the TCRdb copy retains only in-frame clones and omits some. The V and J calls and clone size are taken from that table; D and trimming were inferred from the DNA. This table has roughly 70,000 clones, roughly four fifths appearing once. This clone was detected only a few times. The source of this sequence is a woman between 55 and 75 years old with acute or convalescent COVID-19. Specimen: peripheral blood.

Here the CDR3 DNA reads TGCGCCAGCAGCTTGGCGGTAGTTGATGAGCAGTTCTTC. As protein: CASSLAVVDEQFF. The V gene is TRBV5-1, the J gene TRBJ2-1; D ambiguous. The CDR3 length is 13 residues. Germline-derived CDR1 and CDR2 are SGHRS and YFSETQ. V was trimmed by 0 bases and J by 8 bases, leaving 9 bases between them.